This TCR beta chain was recorded in a study of shared clonotypes between healthy human individuals (dated by TCRdb to the early 2020s). About the study as a whole: The cohort comprised two women and a few men aged 18 to 49 years. Per donor, three plates each were used for CD4 naive and CD4 memory, two for CD8 naive, and one for CD8 memory. To estimate repertoire size and how much clonotypes are shared between individuals, the study performed deep sequencing of blood TCR repertoires from roughly five healthy adults. To increase sequencing depth and limit assay-specific biases, different laboratories used diverse techniques to prepare libraries and sequence TCR repertoires. Each donor's leukapheresis produced roughly between roughly 0.85 and 9.5 billion PBMCs.

Donors were healthy HIV-negative adults with no recently reported acute infections or vaccinations. Every donor was a Caucasian adult living in Nashville, Tennessee, USA. CD4+ T cells were enriched by magnetic negative selection; naive cells were then positively selected on CD45RA, and the negative fraction formed the memory subset. Blood was obtained by leukapheresis, after which PBMCs were separated by Ficoll-Histopaque density gradient centrifugation and cryopreserved in liquid nitrogen vapor phase. Analytical flow cytometry was used to check the purity and quantity of every magnetically sorted T cell population. Genomic DNA was isolated from each sorted fraction and quantified by UV absorbance on a Nanodrop 2000c. As regards this clone: The clone's antigen remains unknown. Base quality data are lacking; no much larger clone is found one base away.

General study outcomes and caveats: Pairwise subsampling indicated that sequencing depth was expected to affect the degree of clonotype sharing among donors. Estimated clonotype richness was generally larger for naive than for memory subsets. Even with the large sequencing depth, rarefaction of the sorted-subset datasets indicated that sequencing was incomplete. The small number of donors limited the genetic and exposure-history diversity represented. Only blood was sampled, and tissue TCR repertoires likely differ from those in blood. When several donors were compared, the shared fraction of clonotypes was roughly 4.8% for naive CD4, approximately 3.3% for naive CD8, more than 2% for memory CD4, and approximately 0.4% for memory CD8. Higher generation probabilities were observed for clonotypes shared by all four sorted-subset donors than for non-shared clonotypes.

TCR CDR3 regions were amplified from genomic DNA by multiplex PCR using the deep immunoSEQ assay. Extracted genomic DNA from each cell subset was distributed evenly across all wells of several immunoSEQ 96-well plates, and each plate was treated as a replicate. For sorted subsets, 200 to 250 ng of genomic DNA, equivalent to around 29,000 T cell genomes, went into each replicate PCR. The purified libraries were quantified using a Qubit 3.0 fluorometer, sized with a Bioanalyzer 2100, and then quantified again using the KAPA Library Quantification kit. Every immunoSEQ 96-well plate was sequenced on a separate single-read 150-cycle Illumina NextSeq 550 flow cell. The authors processed their data as follows. Because only junctional sequences without quality scores were contained in the immunoSEQ output, filtering matching that applied to full-length reads could not be performed. Sequences were annotated with PyIR, a Python wrapper for IgBLAST v1.9, and V/J genes and CDR3 were assigned using IMGT germline references. Reads were filtered out if the reads had weak V/J assignments (E-value above 1e-6), no CDR3, stop codons, out-of-frame junctions, or ambiguous translated residues. A V3J clonotype was defined by an identical inferred V gene, J gene, and CDR3 amino acid sequence. To compute the percentage overlap between repertoires, the number of shared unique clonotypes was divided by the size of the smaller repertoire. RTK rarefaction, the Chao1 estimator, and Recon v2.1 estimates of unobserved clonotypes were used to assess repertoire richness. OLGA was used to compute generation probabilities for all TCRbeta clonotypes that the gDNA method yielded from four donors. TCRdb took this table from immuneACCESS and kept in-frame rearrangements with V and J called. Such tables lack part of the clones; where checked against another copy, unresolved V genes explain under half of the gap, and the rest is unexplained. That table is the source of V, J and clone size, and D and trimming were worked out from the DNA. The sample table shows approximately 2.4 million clones, and 90% to 96% are seen once. In total, the top ten clones hold roughly 0.13% of the sample.

The germline V gene (reference sequence) specifies GTSNPN as CDR1 and SVGIG as CDR2. Germline trimming amounts to 7 bases on V and 0 bases on J, with 12 as the count of junction bases outside the gene matches. Including the terminal cysteine and phenylalanine, the CDR3 comprises 17 residues. Only CDR3 DNA remains: 51 bases, in frame from the first base. Sequenced: naive CD4+ T cells sorted from blood. The cell subset or site label corresponds to: CD45RA+ positively selected. The clonotype comes from a man aged 18 to 30 in good health. This sequence uses TRBV30 and TRBJ2-2; TRBD1 fits 9 bases in the junction. The CDR3 protein sequence reads: CAFGQGIRTANTGELFF. The nucleotide sequence is given as TGTGCCTTTGGACAGGGGATTCGGACCGCGAACACCGGGGAGCTGTTTTTT.